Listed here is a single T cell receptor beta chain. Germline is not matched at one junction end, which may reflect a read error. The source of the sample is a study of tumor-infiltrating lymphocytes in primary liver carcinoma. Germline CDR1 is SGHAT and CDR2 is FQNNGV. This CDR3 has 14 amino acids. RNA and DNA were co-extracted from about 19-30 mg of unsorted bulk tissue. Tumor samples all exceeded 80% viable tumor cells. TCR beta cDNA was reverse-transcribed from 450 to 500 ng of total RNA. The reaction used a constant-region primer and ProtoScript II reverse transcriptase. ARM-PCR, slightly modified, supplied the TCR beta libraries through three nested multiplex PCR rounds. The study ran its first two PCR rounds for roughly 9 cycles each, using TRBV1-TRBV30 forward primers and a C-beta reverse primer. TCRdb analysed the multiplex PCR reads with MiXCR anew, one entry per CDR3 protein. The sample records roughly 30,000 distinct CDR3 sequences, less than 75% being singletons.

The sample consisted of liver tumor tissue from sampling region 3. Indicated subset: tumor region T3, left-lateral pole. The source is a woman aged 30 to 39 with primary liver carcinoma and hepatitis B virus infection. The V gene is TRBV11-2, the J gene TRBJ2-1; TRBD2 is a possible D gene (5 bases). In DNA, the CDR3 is TGTGCCAGCAGTCCGGACCCGAGGTATTGGGAGCAGTTTTTC. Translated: CASSPDPRYWEQFF.